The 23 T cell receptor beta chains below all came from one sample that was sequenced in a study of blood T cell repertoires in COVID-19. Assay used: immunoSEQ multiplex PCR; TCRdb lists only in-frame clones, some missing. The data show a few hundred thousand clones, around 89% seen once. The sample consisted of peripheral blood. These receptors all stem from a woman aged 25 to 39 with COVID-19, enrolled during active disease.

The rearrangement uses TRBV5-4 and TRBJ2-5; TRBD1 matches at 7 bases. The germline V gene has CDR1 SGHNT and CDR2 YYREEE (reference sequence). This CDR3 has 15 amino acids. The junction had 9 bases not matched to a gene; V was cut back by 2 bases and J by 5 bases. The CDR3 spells CASSLPDRSPETQYF. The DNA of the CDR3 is TGTGCCAGCAGCTTACCGGACAGGAGCCCCGAGACCCAGTACTTC.

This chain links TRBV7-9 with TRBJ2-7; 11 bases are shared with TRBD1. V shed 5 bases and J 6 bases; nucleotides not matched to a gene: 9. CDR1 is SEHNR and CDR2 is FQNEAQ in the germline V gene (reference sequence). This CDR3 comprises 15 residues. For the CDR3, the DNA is TGTGCCAGCAGCCCCCACCGGGACAGGGGGTCCGAGCAGTACGTC. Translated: CASSPHRDRGSEQYV.

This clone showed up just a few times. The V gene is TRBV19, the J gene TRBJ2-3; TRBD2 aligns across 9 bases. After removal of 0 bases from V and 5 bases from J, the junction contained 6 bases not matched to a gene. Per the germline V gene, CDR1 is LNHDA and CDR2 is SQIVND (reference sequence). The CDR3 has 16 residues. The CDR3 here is CASSIDGGGARDTQYF. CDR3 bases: TGTGCCAGTAGTATAGACGGCGGGGGGGCACGAGATACGCAGTATTTT.

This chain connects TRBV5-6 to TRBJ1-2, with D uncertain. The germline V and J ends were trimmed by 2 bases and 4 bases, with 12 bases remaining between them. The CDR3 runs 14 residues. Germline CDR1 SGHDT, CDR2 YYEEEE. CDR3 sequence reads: CASSLDGAGYGYTF. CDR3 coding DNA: TGTGCCAGCAGCTTAGACGGCGCGGGCTATGGCTACACCTTC.

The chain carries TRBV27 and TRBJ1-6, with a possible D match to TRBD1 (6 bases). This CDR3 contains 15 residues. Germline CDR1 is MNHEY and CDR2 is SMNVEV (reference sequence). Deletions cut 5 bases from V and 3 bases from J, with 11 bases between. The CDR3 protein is CASSTSTGYNSPLHF. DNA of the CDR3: TGTGCCAGCAGTACCTCGACAGGCTATAATTCACCCCTCCACTTT.

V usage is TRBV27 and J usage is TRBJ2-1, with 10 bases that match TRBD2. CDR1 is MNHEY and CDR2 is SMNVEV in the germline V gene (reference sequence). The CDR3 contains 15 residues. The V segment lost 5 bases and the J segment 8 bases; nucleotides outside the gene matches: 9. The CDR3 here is CASSKSGRALDEQFF. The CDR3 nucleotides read TGTGCCAGCAGTAAAAGCGGGAGGGCCCTCGATGAGCAGTTCTTC.

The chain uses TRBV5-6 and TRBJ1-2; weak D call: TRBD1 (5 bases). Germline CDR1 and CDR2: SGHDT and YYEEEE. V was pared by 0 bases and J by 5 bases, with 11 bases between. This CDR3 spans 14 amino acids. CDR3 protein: CASSLDQGSYGYTF. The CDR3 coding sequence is TGTGCCAGCAGCTTGGACCAGGGCAGTTATGGCTACACCTTC.

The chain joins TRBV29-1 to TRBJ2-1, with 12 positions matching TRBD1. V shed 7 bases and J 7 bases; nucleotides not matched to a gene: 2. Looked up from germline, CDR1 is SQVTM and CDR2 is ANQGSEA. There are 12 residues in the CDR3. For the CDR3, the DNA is TGCAGCGGGGACAGGGGGCTGAATGAGCAGTTCTTC. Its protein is CSGDRGLNEQFF.

The CDR3 coding sequence is TGTGCCAGCAGCTTATCACCGACAGGGCCCACCGGGGAGCTGTTTTTT. It yields the protein CASSLSPTGPTGELFF. The chain is built from TRBV7-9 and TRBJ2-2; the match to TRBD1 covers 7 bases. This CDR3 spans 16 amino acids. After removal of 2 bases from V and 4 bases from J, the junction contained 7 bases not matched to a gene. The germline CDR1 and CDR2 sequences are SEHNR and FQNEAQ (reference sequence).

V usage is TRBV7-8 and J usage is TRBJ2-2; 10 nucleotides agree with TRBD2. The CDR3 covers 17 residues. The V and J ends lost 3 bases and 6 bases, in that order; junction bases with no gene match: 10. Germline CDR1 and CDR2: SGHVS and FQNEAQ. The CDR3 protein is CASSLVAAGGRAGELFF. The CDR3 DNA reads TGTGCCAGCAGCTTGGTGGCAGCGGGAGGGAGAGCCGGGGAGCTGTTTTTT.

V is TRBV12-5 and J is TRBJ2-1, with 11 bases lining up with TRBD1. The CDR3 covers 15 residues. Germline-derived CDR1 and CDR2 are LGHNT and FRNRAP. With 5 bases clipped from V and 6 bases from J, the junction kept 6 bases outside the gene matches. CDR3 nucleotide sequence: TGTGCTAGTGGTCCGGGACAGGGGGGATCCAATGAGCAGTTCTTC. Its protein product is CASGPGQGGSNEQFF.

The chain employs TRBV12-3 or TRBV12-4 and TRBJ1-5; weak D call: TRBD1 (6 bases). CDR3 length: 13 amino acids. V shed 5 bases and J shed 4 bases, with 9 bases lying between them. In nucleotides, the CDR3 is TGTGCCAGCAGTCAGGGGAGTAATCAGCCCCAGCATTTT. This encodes CASSQGSNQPQHF.

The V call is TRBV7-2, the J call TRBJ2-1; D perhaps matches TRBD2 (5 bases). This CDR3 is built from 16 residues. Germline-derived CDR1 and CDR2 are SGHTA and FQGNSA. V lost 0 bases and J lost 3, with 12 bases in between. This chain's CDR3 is CASSLARAGDYNEQFF. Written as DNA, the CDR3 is TGTGCCAGCAGCTTAGCGAGGGCAGGCGACTACAATGAGCAGTTCTTC.

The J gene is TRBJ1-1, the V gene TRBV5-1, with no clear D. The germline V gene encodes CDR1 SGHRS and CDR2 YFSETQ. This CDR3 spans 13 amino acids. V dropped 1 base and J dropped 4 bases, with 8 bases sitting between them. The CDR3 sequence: CASSLPMSTEAFF. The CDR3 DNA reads TGCGCCAGCAGCTTGCCGATGAGCACTGAAGCTTTCTTT.

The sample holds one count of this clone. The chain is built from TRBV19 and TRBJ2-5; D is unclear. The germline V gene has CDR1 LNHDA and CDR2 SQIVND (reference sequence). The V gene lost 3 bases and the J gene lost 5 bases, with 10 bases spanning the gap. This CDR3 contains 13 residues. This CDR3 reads CASSMQVFETQYF. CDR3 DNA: TGTGCCAGTAGTATGCAGGTGTTCGAGACCCAGTACTTC.

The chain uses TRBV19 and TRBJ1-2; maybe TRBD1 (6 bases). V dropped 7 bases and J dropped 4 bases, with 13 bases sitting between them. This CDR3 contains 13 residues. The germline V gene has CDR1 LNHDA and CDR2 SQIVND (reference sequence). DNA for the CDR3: TGTGCCAGTACTACAGGGTATGTCTATGGCTACACCTTC. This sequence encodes CASTTGYVYGYTF.

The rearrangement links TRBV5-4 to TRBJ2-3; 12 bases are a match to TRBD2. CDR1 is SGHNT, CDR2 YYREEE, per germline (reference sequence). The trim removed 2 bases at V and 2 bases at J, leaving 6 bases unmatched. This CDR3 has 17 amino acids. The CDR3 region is CASSLGTSGRYTDTQYF. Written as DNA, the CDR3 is TGTGCCAGCAGCTTAGGGACTAGCGGGCGTTACACAGATACGCAGTATTTT.

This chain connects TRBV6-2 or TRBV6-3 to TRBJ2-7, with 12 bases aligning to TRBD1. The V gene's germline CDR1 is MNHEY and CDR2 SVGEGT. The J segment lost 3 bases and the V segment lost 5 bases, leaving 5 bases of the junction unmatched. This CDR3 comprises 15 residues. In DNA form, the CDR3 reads TGTGCCAGCAGTCGCCGGGACAGGGGGCGCTACGAGCAGTACGTC. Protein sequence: CASSRRDRGRYEQYV.

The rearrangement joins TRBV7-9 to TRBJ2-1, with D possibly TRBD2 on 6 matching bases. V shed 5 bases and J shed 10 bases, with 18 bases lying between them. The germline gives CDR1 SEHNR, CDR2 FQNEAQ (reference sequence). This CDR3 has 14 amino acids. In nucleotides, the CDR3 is TGTGCCAGCAGCCTCGTGGGACTGGAATTGGAGCAGTTCTTC. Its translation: CASSLVGLELEQFF.

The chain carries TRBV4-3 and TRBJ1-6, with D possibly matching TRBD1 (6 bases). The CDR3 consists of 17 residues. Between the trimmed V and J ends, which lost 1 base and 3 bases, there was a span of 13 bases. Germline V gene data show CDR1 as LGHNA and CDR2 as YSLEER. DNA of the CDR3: TGCGCCAGCAGCCAAGGACAGGCAGGAGTCTATAATTCACCCCTCCACTTT. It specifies CASSQGQAGVYNSPLHF.

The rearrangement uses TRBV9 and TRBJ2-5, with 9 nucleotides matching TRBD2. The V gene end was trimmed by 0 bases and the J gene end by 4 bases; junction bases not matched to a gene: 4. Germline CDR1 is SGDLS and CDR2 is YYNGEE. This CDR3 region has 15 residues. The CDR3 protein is CASSVGGGGRETQYF. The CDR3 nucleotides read TGTGCCAGCAGCGTAGGCGGGGGGGGTAGAGAGACCCAGTACTTC.

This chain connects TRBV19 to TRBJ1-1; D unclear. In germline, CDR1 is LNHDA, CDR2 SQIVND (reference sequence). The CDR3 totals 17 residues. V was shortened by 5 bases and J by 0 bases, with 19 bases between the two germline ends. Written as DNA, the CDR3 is TGTGCCAGTAGTTACCGGGGAAGAGGTTCCATGAACACTGAAGCTTTCTTT. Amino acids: CASSYRGRGSMNTEAFF. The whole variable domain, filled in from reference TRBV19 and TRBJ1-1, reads DGGITQSPKYLFRKEGQNVTLSCEQNLNHDAMYWYRQDPGQGLRLIYYSQIVNDFQKGDIAEGYSVSREKKESFPLTVTSAQKNPTAFYLCASSYRGRGSMNTEAFFGQGTRLTVV.

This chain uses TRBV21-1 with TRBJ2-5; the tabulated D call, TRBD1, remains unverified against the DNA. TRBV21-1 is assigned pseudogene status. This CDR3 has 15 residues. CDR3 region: CASSTSGQPQETQYF. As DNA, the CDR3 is TGTGCCAGCAGCACATCAGGACAGCCACAAGAGACCCAGTACTTC.